Below, 27 T cell receptor beta chains from the same sample are listed, as sequenced in a study of blood T cell repertoires in COVID-19. The method was immunoSEQ multiplex PCR; TCRdb's version includes in-frame clones alone and lacks a portion of them. The profile shows 45,000 to 50,000 clones, around 85% of them singletons. Sample: peripheral blood. These receptors all come from a human donor in a cohort sampled during active COVID-19.

The J gene is TRBJ1-2, the V gene TRBV7-2; D call uncertain. From germline, CDR1 is SGHTA and CDR2 FQGNSA. This CDR3 has 14 residues. V was shortened by 6 bases and J by 1 base, with 12 bases between the two germline ends. The CDR3 DNA follows: TGTGCCAGCAGTCCGCGGCATAGTAACTATGGCTACACCTTC. Its translation is CASSPRHSNYGYTF.

V usage is TRBV6-5 and J usage is TRBJ2-7; 13 bases agree with TRBD2. V lost 8 bases, J lost 4 bases, and 5 bases stayed unmatched. Germline lookup yields CDR1 MNHEY and CDR2 SVGAGI. This CDR3 region has 14 residues. CDR3 protein: CASVLAGGKYEQYF. For the CDR3, the DNA is TGTGCCAGCGTACTAGCGGGGGGGAAGTACGAGCAGTACTTC.

This chain joins TRBV7-3 and TRBJ2-1, with TRBD2 matching over 7 bases. The CDR3 is 12 residues long. Per the germline V gene, CDR1 is SGHTA and CDR2 is FQGTGA. Trimming removed 8 bases from V and 5 bases from J; junction bases left unmatched: 3. Here the CDR3 reads CASGRENNEQFF. The CDR3 region has the DNA TGTGCCAGCGGGCGGGAGAACAATGAGCAGTTCTTC.

The rearrangement links TRBV5-4 to TRBJ1-1; D perhaps matches TRBD1 (6 bases). V shed 4 bases and J shed 5 bases, with 18 bases lying between them. Germline CDR1 and CDR2: SGHNT and YYREEE (reference sequence). This CDR3 contains 15 residues. The CDR3 nucleotides read TGTGCCAGCAGCCAGGGACAAGCTCGTGAAACTGAAGCTTTCTTT. It specifies CASSQGQARETEAFF. The entire variable domain, with the rest obtained from reference TRBV5-4 and TRBJ1-1, is as follows: ETGVTQSPTHLIKTRGQQVTLRCSSQSGHNTVSWYQQALGQGPQFIFQYYREEENGRGNFPPRFSGLQFPNYSSELNVNALELDDSALYLCASSQGQARETEAFFGQGTRLTVV.

The chain employs TRBV2 and TRBJ2-5, with D uncertain. CDR3 size: 15 residues. V was trimmed by 7 bases and J by 2 bases, leaving 17 bases between them. CDR1 is SNHLY, CDR2 FYNNEI, per germline. The chain's CDR3 is CASTTLAAAQETQYF. CDR3 coding DNA: TGTGCCAGCACCACCCTGGCGGCAGCGCAAGAGACCCAGTACTTC.

This clone showed up just a few times. This chain links TRBV28 with TRBJ1-5; the D gene is possibly TRBD1 (6 bases). CDR3 length equals 15 residues. V gave up 5 bases and J gave up 0 bases, with 11 bases separating them. The germline CDR1 and CDR2 sequences are MDHEN and SYDVKM. The CDR3 sequence: CASSTDRNSNQPQHF. The CDR3 coding sequence is TGTGCCAGCAGTACGGACAGAAATAGCAATCAGCCCCAGCATTTT.

The V call is TRBV27, the J call TRBJ1-4; the D gene is possibly TRBD1 (5 bases). Trimming removed 4 bases from V and 5 bases from J, with 17 bases in between. The CDR3 consists of 16 residues. CDR1 and CDR2 (germline): MNHEY, SMNVEV (reference sequence). As DNA, the CDR3 is TGTGCCAGCAGTTGTAAGTACCCCAGGGTGAATGAAAAACTGTTTTTT. It specifies CASSCKYPRVNEKLFF.

CDR3 in DNA: TGTGCCACTGACAGGGTAATAGGGGGCAATCAGCCCCAGCATTTT. The encoded protein is CATDRVIGGNQPQHF. The chain combines TRBV6-4 with TRBJ1-5; 7 nucleotides align to TRBD1. The V gene end was trimmed by 10 bases and the J gene end by 2 bases; junction bases not matched to a gene: 11. The CDR3 spans 15 residues. Germline V CDR1 and CDR2: MRHNA, SNTAGT.

Only one count was recorded for this clone. The V gene is TRBV20-1, the J gene TRBJ2-1; 8 positions match TRBD2. This CDR3 has 11 residues. CDR1 is DFQATT and CDR2 is SNEGSKA in the germline V gene (reference sequence). Written as DNA, the CDR3 is TGCGCCGCCTCGGGGGGGGGTGAGCAGTTCTTC. This gives the protein CAASGGGEQFF.

In this sample, this clone turned up once. The chain recombines TRBV6-5 with TRBJ1-1; D is perhaps TRBD1 (6 bases). V lost 7 bases, J lost 1 base, and 13 bases lay in between. CDR1 is MNHEY, CDR2 SVGAGI, per germline. The length of the CDR3 is 14 residues. In DNA form, the CDR3 reads TGTGCCAGCAAGAGACAGGTTGGGAACACTGAAGCTTTCTTT. Its protein product is CASKRQVGNTEAFF.

The chain combines TRBV4-1 with TRBJ2-5; 7 nucleotides agree with TRBD1. The CDR3 loop spans 17 amino acids. V dropped 0 bases and J dropped 2; count of bases not matched to a gene: 9. Germline values: CDR1 MGHRA, CDR2 YSYEKL. CDR3 DNA sequence: TGCGCCAGCAGCCAAGATCACAGGGGCGGCCGGCAAGAGACCCAGTACTTC. The encoded protein is CASSQDHRGGRQETQYF.

V gene TRBV6-5 combines with J gene TRBJ1-1; a weak D match, TRBD1 (6 bases). The germline V gene encodes CDR1 MNHEY and CDR2 SVGAGI. This CDR3 has 15 amino acids. V was trimmed by 6 bases and J by 3 bases, leaving 17 bases between them. The CDR3 nucleotides read TGTGCCAGCAGCCCCCAGGGGATAAAATACACTGAAGCTTTCTTT. This translates into CASSPQGIKYTEAFF.

V gene TRBV2 combines with J gene TRBJ2-7; D is ambiguous. There are 14 residues in the CDR3. V lost 1 base, J lost 1 base, and 8 bases lay in between. From germline, CDR1 is SNHLY and CDR2 FYNNEI. CDR3 protein: CASSEVGRSYEQYF. The DNA for the CDR3 is TGTGCCAGCAGTGAAGTTGGCAGGTCCTACGAGCAGTACTTC.

The gene calls are TRBV10-3 and TRBJ2-3; 12 bases fit TRBD2. In germline, CDR1 is ENHRY, CDR2 SYGVKD. V lost 4 bases and J lost 1; bases outside the gene matches: 6. The CDR3 runs 17 residues. The CDR3 region is CAISALAGGSGTDTQYF. In DNA, the CDR3 is TGTGCCATCAGTGCGCTAGCGGGGGGGTCTGGCACAGATACGCAGTATTTT.

V and J are TRBV7-2 and TRBJ1-1; D possibly corresponds to TRBD1 (5 bases). Germline lookup yields CDR1 SGHTA and CDR2 FQGNSA. With 3 bases removed from V and 0 bases from J, the gap between germline ends came to 11 bases. CDR3 length: 15 amino acids. The CDR3 loop is CASSFDRFMNTEAFF. In DNA form, the CDR3 reads TGTGCCAGCAGCTTCGACAGATTTATGAACACTGAAGCTTTCTTT.

The rearrangement links TRBV6-5 to TRBJ2-7, with a weak D call TRBD2 (5 bases). The CDR3 length is 15 residues. The germline CDR1 and CDR2 sequences are MNHEY and SVGAGI. V shed 0 bases and J shed 4 bases, with 13 bases lying between them. CDR3 residues: CASSYSRTPLYEQYF. The CDR3 nucleotides read TGTGCCAGCAGTTACTCGAGGACTCCTCTTTACGAGCAGTACTTC.

In DNA form, the CDR3 reads TGTGCCAGCAGGAGGGACAGGGGGCTCTGGGGCTACACCTTC. This gives the protein CASRRDRGLWGYTF. This chain connects TRBV27 to TRBJ1-2; 12 positions match TRBD1. CDR3 length equals 14 residues. V lost 6 bases, J lost 8 bases, and 7 bases stayed unmatched. Per germline, CDR1 MNHEY and CDR2 SMNVEV (reference sequence).

This chain links TRBV19 with TRBJ2-7; TRBD2 is a possible D gene (5 bases). V was trimmed by 3 bases and J by 2 bases, leaving 17 bases between them. CDR3 length: 16 amino acids. The V gene's germline CDR1 is LNHDA and CDR2 SQIVND (reference sequence). CDR3 DNA sequence: TGTGCCAGTAGTATCTCGGGAAAAAGATCTACCTACGAGCAGTACTTC. Translated: CASSISGKRSTYEQYF.

The count of this clone is one. This rearrangement joins TRBV5-4 to TRBJ1-1; no clear D. The CDR3 loop spans 15 amino acids. CDR1 SGHNT and CDR2 YYREEE come from the germline V gene (reference sequence). Trimming stripped 4 bases from V and 3 bases from J, with 16 bases between. CDR3: CASSPPAGVDTEAFF. The CDR3 DNA is TGTGCCAGCAGCCCACCCGCCGGGGTCGACACTGAAGCTTTCTTT.

The CDR3 here is CASSGGQGPLYEQYF. The CDR3, as DNA: TGTGCCAGCAGCGGCGGACAGGGCCCCCTCTACGAGCAGTACTTC. V usage is TRBV7-2 and J usage is TRBJ2-7, with 8 bases fitting TRBD1. This CDR3 is 15 amino acids long. The V gene's germline CDR1 is SGHTA and CDR2 FQGNSA. The trim removed 5 bases at V and 3 bases at J, leaving 9 bases unmatched.

This chain links TRBV30 with TRBJ1-5; D gene unclear. Germline CDR1 GTSNPN, CDR2 SVGIG (reference sequence). The germline V and J ends were trimmed by 1 base and 4 bases, with 5 bases remaining between them. The CDR3 has 12 residues. The CDR3 reads CAWSEQNQPQHF. In DNA form, the CDR3 reads TGTGCCTGGAGTGAACAAAATCAGCCCCAGCATTTT.

This sequence joins TRBV5-4 and TRBJ2-1; 7 nucleotides align to TRBD2. CDR3 length equals 12 residues. V was clipped by 4 bases and J by 13 bases; unmatched bases: 8. Germline-derived CDR1 and CDR2 are SGHNT and YYREEE (reference sequence). Written as DNA, the CDR3 is TGTGCCAGCAGCAAGCCGGGACTATCCCAGTTCTTC. It encodes CASSKPGLSQFF. Combining the CDR3 with reference TRBV5-4 and TRBJ2-1 gives the whole variable domain ETGVTQSPTHLIKTRGQQVTLRCSSQSGHNTVSWYQQALGQGPQFIFQYYREEENGRGNFPPRFSGLQFPNYSSELNVNALELDDSALYLCASSKPGLSQFFGPGTRLTVL.

The chain links TRBV6-5 to TRBJ1-1, with D possibly matching TRBD1 (5 bases). This CDR3 comprises 13 residues. V lost 7 bases and J lost 4, with 13 bases in between. Germline values: CDR1 MNHEY, CDR2 SVGAGI. The CDR3 coding sequence is TGTGCCAGCACCTACCAGGGTACCACTGAAGCTTTCTTT. Its protein product is CASTYQGTTEAFF.

The rearrangement links TRBV11-2 to TRBJ1-1; D remains ambiguous. CDR1 is SGHAT and CDR2 is FQNNGV in the germline V gene. The V gene lost 4 bases and the J gene lost 7 bases, with 10 bases spanning the gap. The CDR3 runs to 12 residues. CDR3 in amino acids: CASSSRPGEAFF. DNA for the CDR3: TGTGCCAGCAGCTCCCGCCCGGGTGAAGCTTTCTTT.

V and J are TRBV4-2 and TRBJ2-2, with 9 nucleotides matching TRBD2. The CDR3 runs to 15 residues. The germline CDR1 and CDR2 sequences are LGHNA and YNFKEQ. After removal of 4 bases from V and 7 bases from J, the junction contained 7 bases not matched to a gene. The CDR3 coding sequence is TGTGCCAGCAGCCTTCCGACTAGCGGTCACGGGGAGCTGTTTTTT. It codes for CASSLPTSGHGELFF.

This chain connects TRBV10-2 to TRBJ1-1, with TRBD1 identical over 8 bases. Trimming at V came to 6 bases and at J to 4 bases, leaving 7 bases not matched to a gene. The CDR3 runs to 14 residues. From germline, CDR1 is WSHSY and CDR2 SAAADI. The CDR3 DNA is TGCGCCAGCAGAAAAAGACAGGGGATCACTGAAGCTTTCTTT. Its protein product is CASRKRQGITEAFF.

This clone turned up a few times. This chain joins TRBV5-8 and TRBJ2-1; D is unclear. The CDR3 runs 14 residues. Between the trimmed V and J ends, which lost 0 bases and 6 bases, there was a span of 10 bases. Germline V gene sequence: CDR1 SGHTS, CDR2 YDEGEE. The CDR3 DNA sequence: TGTGCCAGCAGCTTGGCAGGCAGACCCAATGAGCAGTTCTTC. Its translation is CASSLAGRPNEQFF.